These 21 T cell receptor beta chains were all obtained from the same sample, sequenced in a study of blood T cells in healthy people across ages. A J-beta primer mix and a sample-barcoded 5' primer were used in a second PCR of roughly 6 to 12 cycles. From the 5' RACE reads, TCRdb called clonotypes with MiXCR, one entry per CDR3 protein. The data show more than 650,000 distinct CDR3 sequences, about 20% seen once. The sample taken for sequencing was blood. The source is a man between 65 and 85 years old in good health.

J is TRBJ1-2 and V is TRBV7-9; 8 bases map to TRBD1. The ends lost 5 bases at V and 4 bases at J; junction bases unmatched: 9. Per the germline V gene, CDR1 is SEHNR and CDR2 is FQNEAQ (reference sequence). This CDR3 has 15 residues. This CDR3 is CASSHRQGRGYGYTF. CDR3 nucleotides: TGTGCCAGCAGCCACCGACAGGGGAGGGGCTATGGCTACACCTTC.

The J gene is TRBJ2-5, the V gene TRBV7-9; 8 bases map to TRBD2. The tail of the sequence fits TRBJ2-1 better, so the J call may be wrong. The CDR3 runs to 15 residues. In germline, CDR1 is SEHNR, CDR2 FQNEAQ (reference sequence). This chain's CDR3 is CASSRAGAAYNEQFF. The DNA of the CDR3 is TGTGCCAGCAGCCGAGCGGGAGCGGCCTACAATGAGCAGTTCTTC.

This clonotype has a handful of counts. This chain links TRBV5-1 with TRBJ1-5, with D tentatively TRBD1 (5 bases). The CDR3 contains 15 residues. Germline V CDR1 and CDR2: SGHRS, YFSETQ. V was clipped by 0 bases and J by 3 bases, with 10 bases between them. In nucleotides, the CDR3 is TGCGCCAGCAGCTTGGATCCGGGGACCAATCAGCCCCAGCATTTT. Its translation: CASSLDPGTNQPQHF. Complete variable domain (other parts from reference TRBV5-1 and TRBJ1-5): KAGVTQTPRYLIKTRGQQVTLSCSPISGHRSVSWYQQTPGQGLQFLFEYFSETQRNKGNFPGRFSGRQFSNSRSEMNVSTLELGDSALYLCASSLDPGTNQPQHFGDGTRLSIL.

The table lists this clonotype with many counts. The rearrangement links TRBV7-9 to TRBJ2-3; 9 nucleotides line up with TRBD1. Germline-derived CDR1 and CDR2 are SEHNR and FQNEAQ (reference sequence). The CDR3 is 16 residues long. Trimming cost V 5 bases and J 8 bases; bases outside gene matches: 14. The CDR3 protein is CASSPRGTGGAGTQYF. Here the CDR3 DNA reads TGTGCCAGCAGCCCCCGCGGTACAGGGGGCGCGGGTACGCAGTATTTT.

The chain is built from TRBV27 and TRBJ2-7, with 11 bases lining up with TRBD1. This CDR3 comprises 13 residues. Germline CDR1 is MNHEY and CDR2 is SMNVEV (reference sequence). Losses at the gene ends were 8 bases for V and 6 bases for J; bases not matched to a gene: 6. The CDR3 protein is CASSGTGGLEQYV. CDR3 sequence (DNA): TGTGCCAGCTCCGGGACAGGGGGTCTCGAGCAGTACGTC.

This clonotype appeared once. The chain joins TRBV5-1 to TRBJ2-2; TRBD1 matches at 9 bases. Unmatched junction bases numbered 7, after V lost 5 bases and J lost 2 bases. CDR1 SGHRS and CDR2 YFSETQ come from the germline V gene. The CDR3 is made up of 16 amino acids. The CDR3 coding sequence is TGCGCCAGCAGTCCCTACAGGGGGCATAACACCGGGGAGCTGTTTTTT. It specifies CASSPYRGHNTGELFF. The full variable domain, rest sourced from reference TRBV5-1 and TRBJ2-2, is KAGVTQTPRYLIKTRGQQVTLSCSPISGHRSVSWYQQTPGQGLQFLFEYFSETQRNKGNFPGRFSGRQFSNSRSEMNVSTLELGDSALYLCASSPYRGHNTGELFFGEGSRLTVL.

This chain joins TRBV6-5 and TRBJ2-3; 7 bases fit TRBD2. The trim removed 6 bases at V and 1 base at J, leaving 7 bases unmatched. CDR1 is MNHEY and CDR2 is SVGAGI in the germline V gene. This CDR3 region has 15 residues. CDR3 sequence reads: CASSPGTIRTDTQYF. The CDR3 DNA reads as TGTGCCAGCAGCCCCGGGACTATACGCACAGATACGCAGTATTTT.

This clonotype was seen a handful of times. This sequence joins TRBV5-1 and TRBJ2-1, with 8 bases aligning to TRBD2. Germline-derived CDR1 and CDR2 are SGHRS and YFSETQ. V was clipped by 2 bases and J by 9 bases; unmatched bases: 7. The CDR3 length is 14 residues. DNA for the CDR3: TGCGCCAGCAGCTTCGGGACTAGTGACGGTGAGCAGTTCTTC. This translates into CASSFGTSDGEQFF.

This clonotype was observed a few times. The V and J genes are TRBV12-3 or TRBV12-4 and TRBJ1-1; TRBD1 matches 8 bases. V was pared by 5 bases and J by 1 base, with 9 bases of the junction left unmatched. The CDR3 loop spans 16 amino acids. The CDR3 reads CASSPHTDRGNTEAFF. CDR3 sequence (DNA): TGTGCCAGCAGTCCTCACACAGACAGGGGGAACACTGAAGCTTTCTTT.

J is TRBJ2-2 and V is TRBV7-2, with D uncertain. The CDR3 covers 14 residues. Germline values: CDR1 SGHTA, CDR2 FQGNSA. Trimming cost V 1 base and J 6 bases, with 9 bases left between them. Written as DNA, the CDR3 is TGTGCCAGCAGCTTAGTAGGGCCCGCCGGGGAGCTGTTTTTT. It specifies CASSLVGPAGELFF.

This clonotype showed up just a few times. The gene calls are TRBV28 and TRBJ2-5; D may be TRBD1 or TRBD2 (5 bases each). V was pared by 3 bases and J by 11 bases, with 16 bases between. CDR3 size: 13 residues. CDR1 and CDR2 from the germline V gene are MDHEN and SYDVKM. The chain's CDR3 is CASSFSREGEQYF. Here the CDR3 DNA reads TGTGCCAGCAGTTTCTCCAGGGAAGGGGAGCAGTACTTC.

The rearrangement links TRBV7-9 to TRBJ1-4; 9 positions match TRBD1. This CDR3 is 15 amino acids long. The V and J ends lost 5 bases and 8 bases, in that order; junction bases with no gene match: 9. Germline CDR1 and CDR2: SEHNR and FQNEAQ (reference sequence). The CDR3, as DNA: TGTGCCAGCAGCGCGCGGACAGGGGAGGGGGAAAAACTGTTTTTT. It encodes CASSARTGEGEKLFF.

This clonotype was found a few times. DNA of the CDR3: TGTGCCAGCAGTTTATCGCTCGTAGGGGAGACCCAGTACTTC. Translation: CASSLSLVGETQYF. V gene TRBV27 combines with J gene TRBJ2-5; D remains unclear. Trimming stripped 0 bases from V and 5 bases from J, with 10 bases between. The germline V gene has CDR1 MNHEY and CDR2 SMNVEV (reference sequence). This CDR3 comprises 14 residues.

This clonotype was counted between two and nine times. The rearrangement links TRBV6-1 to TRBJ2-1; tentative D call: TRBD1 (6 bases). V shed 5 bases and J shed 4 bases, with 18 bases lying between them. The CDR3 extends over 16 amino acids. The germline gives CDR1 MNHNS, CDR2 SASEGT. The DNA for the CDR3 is TGTGCCAGCAGTAGATTACAGGGTGCCCAGTACAATGAGCAGTTCTTC. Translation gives CASSRLQGAQYNEQFF.

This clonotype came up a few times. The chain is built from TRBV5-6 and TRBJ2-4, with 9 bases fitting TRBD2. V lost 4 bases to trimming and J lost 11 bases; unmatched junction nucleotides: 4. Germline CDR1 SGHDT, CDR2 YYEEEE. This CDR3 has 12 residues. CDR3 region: CASSGGTSLQYF. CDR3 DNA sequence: TGTGCCAGCAGCGGCGGGACTAGCCTTCAGTACTTC.

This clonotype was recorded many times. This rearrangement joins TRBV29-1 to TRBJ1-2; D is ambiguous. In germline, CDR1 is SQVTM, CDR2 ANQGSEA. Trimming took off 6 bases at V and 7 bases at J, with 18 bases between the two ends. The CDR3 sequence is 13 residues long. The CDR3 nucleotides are TGCAGCGTGGGCTCTTCTGGAGTGGGTGGCTACACCTTC. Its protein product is CSVGSSGVGGYTF.

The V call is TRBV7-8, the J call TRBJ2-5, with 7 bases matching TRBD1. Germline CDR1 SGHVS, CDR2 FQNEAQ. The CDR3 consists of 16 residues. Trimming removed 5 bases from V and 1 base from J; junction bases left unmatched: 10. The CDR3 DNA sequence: TGTGCCAGCAGCCCTCCCGAACCAGGGGGCCAAGAGACCCAGTACTTC. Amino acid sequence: CASSPPEPGGQETQYF.

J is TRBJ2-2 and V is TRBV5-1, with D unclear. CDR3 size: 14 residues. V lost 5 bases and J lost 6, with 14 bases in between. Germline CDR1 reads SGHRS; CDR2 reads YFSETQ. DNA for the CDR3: TGCGCCAGCAGTCCCCGGGTTGTATCCGGGGAGCTGTTTTTT. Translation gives CASSPRVVSGELFF. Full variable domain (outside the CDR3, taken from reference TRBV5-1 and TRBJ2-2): KAGVTQTPRYLIKTRGQQVTLSCSPISGHRSVSWYQQTPGQGLQFLFEYFSETQRNKGNFPGRFSGRQFSNSRSEMNVSTLELGDSALYLCASSPRVVSGELFFGEGSRLTVL.

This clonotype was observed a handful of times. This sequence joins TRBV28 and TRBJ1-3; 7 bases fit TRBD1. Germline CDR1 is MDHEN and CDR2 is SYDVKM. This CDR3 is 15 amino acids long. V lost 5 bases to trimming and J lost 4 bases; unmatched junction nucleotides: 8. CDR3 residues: CASSQGGLGGNTIYF. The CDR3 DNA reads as TGTGCCAGCAGTCAGGGGGGACTGGGAGGAAACACCATATATTTT. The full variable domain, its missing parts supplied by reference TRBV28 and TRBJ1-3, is DVKVTQSSRYLVKRTGEKVFLECVQDMDHENMFWYRQDPGLGLRLIYFSYDVKMKEKGDIPEGYSVSREKKERFSLILESASTNQTSMYLCASSQGGLGGNTIYFGEGSWLTVV.

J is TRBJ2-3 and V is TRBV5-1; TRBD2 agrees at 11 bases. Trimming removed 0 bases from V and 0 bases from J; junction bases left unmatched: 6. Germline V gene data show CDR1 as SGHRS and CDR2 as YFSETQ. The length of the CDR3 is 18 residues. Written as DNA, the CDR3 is TGCGCCAGCAGCTTGGCGCTAGCGGGAGGTTCTAGCACAGATACGCAGTATTTT. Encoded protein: CASSLALAGGSSTDTQYF.

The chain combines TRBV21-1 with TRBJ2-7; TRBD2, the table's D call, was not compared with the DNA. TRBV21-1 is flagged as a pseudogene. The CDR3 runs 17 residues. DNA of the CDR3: TGTGCCAGCAGCAATCCTCCTAGCGGGAGTACCTCCTACGAGCAGTACGTC. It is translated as CASSNPPSGSTSYEQYV.